The source of this T cell receptor (beta chain) is a study of cytomegalovirus exposure and HLA in healthy donors. Vbeta (60) and Jbeta (13) primers were used in the PCR. Sequencing was performed with immunoSEQ multiplex PCR; in TCRdb, only in-frame clones are kept and a portion is missing. This repertoire shows approximately 160,000 clones, approximately 70% found once; its top ten account for less than 3%. Concerning this clone: Its antigen remains unidentified.

Donors were nominally healthy when sampled, though unrecorded immune exposures were likely. Germline V gene data show CDR1 as SGHTS and CDR2 as YDEGEE. This CDR3 contains 13 residues. V was trimmed by 0 bases and J by 2 bases, leaving 6 bases between them. Study observations and caveats: Immune exposure information comprised only CMV serostatus. A prior analysis recorded that most TCR beta V segments were productive about 87% or about 30% of the time.

This TCR was recovered from a woman in her thirties or forties in good health and CMV-seropositive. The chain has TRBV5-8 and TRBJ2-7; the D is unclear. The sample consisted of PBMCs. This chain's CDR3 is CASSLERAYEQYF. Written as DNA, the CDR3 is TGTGCCAGCAGCTTGGAACGGGCCTACGAGCAGTACTTC.